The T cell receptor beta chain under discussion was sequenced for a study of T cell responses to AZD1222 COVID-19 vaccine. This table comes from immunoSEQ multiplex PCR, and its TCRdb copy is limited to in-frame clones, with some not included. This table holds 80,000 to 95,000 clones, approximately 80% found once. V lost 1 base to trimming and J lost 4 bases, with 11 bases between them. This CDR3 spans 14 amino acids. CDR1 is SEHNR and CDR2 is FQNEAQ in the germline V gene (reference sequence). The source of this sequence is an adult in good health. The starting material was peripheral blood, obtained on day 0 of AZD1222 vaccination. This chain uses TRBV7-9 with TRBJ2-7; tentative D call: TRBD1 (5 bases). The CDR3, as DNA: TGTGCCAGCAGCTTAGGCTTTCGACAGTACGAGCAGTACTTC. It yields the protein CASSLGFRQYEQYF. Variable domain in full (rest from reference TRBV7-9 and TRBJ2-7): DTGVSQNPRHKITKRGQNVTFRCDPISEHNRLYWYRQTLGQGPEFLTYFQNEAQLEKSRLLSDRFSAERPKGSFSTLEIQRTEQGDSAMYLCASSLGFRQYEQYFGPGTRLTVT.